The entry below gives a single TCR beta chain sequence along with its context. The antigen is undetermined. These data belong to a study of T cell responses to AZD1222 COVID-19 vaccine. Using immunoSEQ multiplex PCR, the repertoire was profiled, and TCRdb retains in-frame clones only, with some absent. The sample yields some 280,000 clones, about 94% seen once. Notes on the study in general: Most donors were white British, females outnumbered males, and clonal diversity was possibly underestimated.

The germline V gene encodes CDR1 SGHVS and CDR2 FNYEAQ. Losses at the gene ends were 0 bases for V and 7 bases for J; bases not matched to a gene: 6. The CDR3 is made up of 15 amino acids. V usage is TRBV7-6 and J usage is TRBJ1-2; 9 bases match TRBD1. This TCR was recovered from an adult who received the AZD1222 COVID-19 vaccine. The sample in question was peripheral blood, obtained 28 days after the second AZD1222 dose. The CDR3 here is CASSLADRGGGGYTF. CDR3 nucleotide sequence: TGTGCCAGCAGCTTAGCGGACAGGGGAGGTGGTGGCTACACCTTC. The entire variable domain, with the rest obtained from reference TRBV7-6 and TRBJ1-2, is as follows: GAGVSQSPRYKVTKRGQDVALRCDPISGHVSLYWYRQALGQGPEFLTYFNYEAQQDKSGLPNDRFSAERPEGSISTLTIQRTEQRDSAMYRCASSLADRGGGGYTFGSGTRLTVV.